A selection of T cell receptor beta chains follows, all from one sample in a study of T cell responses to AZD1222 COVID-19 vaccine. This table comes from immunoSEQ multiplex PCR, and its TCRdb copy is limited to in-frame clones, with some not included. The sample holds around 99,000 clones, about 89% seen once. Sequenced material: peripheral blood, taken 28 days after the second AZD1222 dose. Source of these receptors: an adult who received the AZD1222 COVID-19 vaccine. Each CDR3 is given with its conserved first and last residue. The D gene is left open where the match is weak. Some rows have no size entry. The others give once, few or many, or a class for an expanded clone.

j_call,d_call,v_call,clone_size,cdr3_nt,cdr3_aa
TRBJ2-7,.,TRBV29-1,few,TGCAGCGCTGGATCAGGGGCCTTGGGCGAGCAGTACTTC,CSAGSGALGEQYF
TRBJ2-7,.,TRBV19,.,TGTGCCAGTAGTATCTCCCCCCCGACCGGACAGATTAACTTC,CASSISPPTGQINF
TRBJ1-5,.,TRBV7-2,.,TGTGCCAGCAGTTTGGGGACCGGTAGCAATCAGCCCCAGCATTTT,CASSLGTGSNQPQHF
TRBJ1-1,.,TRBV11-2,.,TGTGCCAGCAGCTTAGGGCGCATGAACACTGAAGCTTTCTTT,CASSLGRMNTEAFF
TRBJ2-2,TRBD1,TRBV2,few,TGTGCCAGCAGGACAGGGGAATACACCGGGGAGCTGTTTTTT,CASRTGEYTGELFF
TRBJ1-3,TRBD1,TRBV12-3/TRBV12-4,few,TGTGCCAGCAGCGGACAGGTCGGAAACACCATATATTTT,CASSGQVGNTIYF
TRBJ1-3,.,TRBV3-1/TRBV3-2,.,TGTGCCAGCAGCCTACAGGCTGAGGACACCATATATTTT,CASSLQAEDTIYF
TRBJ2-1,TRBD2,TRBV3-1/TRBV3-2,once,TGTGCCAGCAGCCAGGGCCTGGGACTAGCGGGAGGTAATGAGCAGTTCTTC,CASSQGLGLAGGNEQFF
TRBJ2-5,.,TRBV29-1,.,TGCAGCGCCCGCCTGCTTTTTCAGACCCTCCAAGAGACCCAGTACTTC,CSARLLFQTLQETQYF
TRBJ1-5,TRBD1,TRBV15,.,TGTGCCACCAGCAGAGGCGGGACAGGGGATTATAGCAATCAGCCCCAGCATTTT,CATSRGGTGDYSNQPQHF
TRBJ2-2,TRBD1,TRBV6-5,.,TGTGCCAGCAGTTCCCGGACAGGGTGGATCGGGGAGCTGTTTTTT,CASSSRTGWIGELFF
TRBJ2-7,TRBD1,TRBV3-1/TRBV3-2,.,TGTGCCAGCAGCCAAGGGTTTGGGACAGGGAGGGAGCAGTACTTC,CASSQGFGTGREQYF
TRBJ2-1,TRBD1,TRBV27,.,TGTGCCAGCAAACGGGACAGGGGTTACAATGAGCAGTTCTTC,CASKRDRGYNEQFF
TRBJ1-1,TRBD1,TRBV30,once,TGTGCCTGGAGTGTAGCTAAGGGGGGACAGCCTAAAAACACTGAAGCTTTCTTT,CAWSVAKGGQPKNTEAFF
TRBJ2-3,.,TRBV20-1,.,TGCAGTGCTAGTATTTTCGATACGCAGTATTTT,CSASIFDTQYF
TRBJ2-5,.,TRBV13,.,TGTGCCAGCAGCTTAGCTTCTTCGGCGGACCAAGAGACCCAGTACTTC,CASSLASSADQETQYF
TRBJ1-3,.,TRBV3-1/TRBV3-2,.,TGTGCCAGCAGCCCTCCCGGATCTGGAAACACCATATATTTT,CASSPPGSGNTIYF
TRBJ1-2,.,TRBV6-6,.,TGTGCCAGCAGTTACCACGACGGGCCCAATTATGGCTACACCTTC,CASSYHDGPNYGYTF
TRBJ2-1,.,TRBV18,.,TGTGCCAGCTCACCACTAGCGAATGATTACAATGAGCAGTTCTTC,CASSPLANDYNEQFF
TRBJ1-5,.,TRBV28,.,TGTGCCAGCAGTTTTGGGGGGGCGGGCAATCAGCCCCAGCATTTT,CASSFGGAGNQPQHF
TRBJ1-1,.,TRBV19,.,TGTGCCAGTATGGAATGGACTGAAGCTTTCTTT,CASMEWTEAFF
TRBJ2-1,TRBD1,TRBV6-5,.,TGTGCCAGCTCCTTGGGGACAGGGACTAACAATGAGCAGTTCTTC,CASSLGTGTNNEQFF
TRBJ1-1,.,TRBV5-4,.,TGTGCCAGCAGGGGGATGACTATGGACAGCCCTGAAGCTTTCTTT,CASRGMTMDSPEAFF
TRBJ2-5,.,TRBV7-8,once,TGTGCCAGCAGCTTACTCTTGGGGGAGACCCAGTACTTC,CASSLLLGETQYF
TRBJ1-5,TRBD1,TRBV2,once,TGTGCCAGCAGTGAGGAATCCACAGGGGGACAGCCCCAGCATTTT,CASSEESTGGQPQHF
TRBJ1-1,.,TRBV7-9,once,TGTGCAAGCAGCTTAGACGGGACCTACACTGAAGCTTTCTTT,CASSLDGTYTEAFF
TRBJ2-7,TRBD2,TRBV11-2,.,TGTGCCAGCAGCAGGACTAGCGGGAGTCTCAACGAGCAGTACTTC,CASSRTSGSLNEQYF
TRBJ1-2,.,TRBV20-1,.,TGCAGGGTCGACGGTAACTATGGCTACACCTTC,CRVDGNYGYTF
TRBJ2-1,.,TRBV6-5,.,TGTGCCAGCAGTAGACTGGTTTCCTACAATGAGCAGTTCTTC,CASSRLVSYNEQFF
TRBJ2-1,TRBD2,TRBV29-1,.,TGCAGCGGTACGGGACTAGCGGACTGGAGCTCCTACAATGAGCAGTTCTTC,CSGTGLADWSSYNEQFF
TRBJ2-2,TRBD1,TRBV3-1/TRBV3-2,.,TGTGCCAGCAGCCGCCGACAGGGGGCGAACACCGGGGAGCTGTTTTTT,CASSRRQGANTGELFF
TRBJ1-5,.,TRBV6-6,.,TGTGCCAGCAGTCCTCTAAGGGCTCAGCCCCAGCATTTT,CASSPLRAQPQHF
TRBJ2-1,.,TRBV6-5,.,TGTGCCAGCAAATCGACTACTGTAGCCCGTGAGCAGTTCTTC,CASKSTTVAREQFF
TRBJ2-7,TRBD2,TRBV7-7,.,TGTGCCAGCAGTTCCGCCGGGACTAGCGGCGAGCAGTACTTC,CASSSAGTSGEQYF
TRBJ1-2,TRBD1,TRBV2,.,TGTGCCAGCAGTGTAAGACAGGGGGCTAACTATGGCTACACCTTC,CASSVRQGANYGYTF
TRBJ2-7,.,TRBV7-8,.,TGTGCCAGCAGCTTAGGTGTTGGCAGAGGCTACGAGCAGTACTTC,CASSLGVGRGYEQYF
TRBJ1-4,.,TRBV6-5,.,TGTGCCAGCACTTGGCCCAGCCAGGGTGGTGAAAAACTGTTTTTT,CASTWPSQGGEKLFF
TRBJ2-3,TRBD1,TRBV20-1,once,TGCAGTGCTAGTTTAGGGGGCGGCACAGATACGCAGTATTTT,CSASLGGGTDTQYF
TRBJ2-2,.,TRBV4-1,.,TGCGCCAGCAGCCAAGGGACCCACACCGGGGAGCTGTTTTTT,CASSQGTHTGELFF
TRBJ2-1,TRBD1,TRBV10-3,once,TGTGCCGCCCAGGGGGCGCGAGATGAGCAGTTCTTC,CAAQGARDEQFF
TRBJ1-5,.,TRBV7-8,.,TGTGCCAGCGAAGCGGGGACTATACGGGGAGAGCCCCAGCATTTT,CASEAGTIRGEPQHF
TRBJ1-4,TRBD1,TRBV28,.,TGTGCCAGCACCGTAAGGGGGCTCATCCCCCCACTGTTTTTT,CASTVRGLIPPLFF
TRBJ1-5,.,TRBV19,.,TGTGCCAGTACCGGGGGCCGGGGTCAGCCCCAGCATTTT,CASTGGRGQPQHF
TRBJ2-5,TRBD1,TRBV11-2,.,TGTGCCAGCAGCTTAGGGTACAGGGGATTGGGGGAGACCCAGTACTTC,CASSLGYRGLGETQYF
TRBJ1-4,.,TRBV7-9,.,TGTGCCAGCAGCTCAGGACACGGTACAACTAATGAAAAACTGTTTTTT,CASSSGHGTTNEKLFF
TRBJ1-2,.,TRBV28,.,TGTGCCAGCAGCGGGGAGGGGATCTATGGCTACACCTTC,CASSGEGIYGYTF
TRBJ1-5,.,TRBV6-4,.,TGTGCCAGCAGTGAAGGGAGCAATCAGCCCCAGCATTTT,CASSEGSNQPQHF
TRBJ2-2,TRBD2,TRBV4-2,.,TGTGCCAGCAGCCCCCGTTTAGGCGGGAGGTCCGGGGGCGGGGAGCTGTTTTTT,CASSPRLGGRSGGGELFF
TRBJ2-2,.,TRBV12-3/TRBV12-4,.,TGTGCCAGCAGTTACCGGAGCGGGGAGCTGTTTTTT,CASSYRSGELFF
TRBJ2-5,.,TRBV5-1,.,TGCGCCAGCAGCTTATACCGTGGGACAAGCCAAGAGACCCAGTACTTC,CASSLYRGTSQETQYF